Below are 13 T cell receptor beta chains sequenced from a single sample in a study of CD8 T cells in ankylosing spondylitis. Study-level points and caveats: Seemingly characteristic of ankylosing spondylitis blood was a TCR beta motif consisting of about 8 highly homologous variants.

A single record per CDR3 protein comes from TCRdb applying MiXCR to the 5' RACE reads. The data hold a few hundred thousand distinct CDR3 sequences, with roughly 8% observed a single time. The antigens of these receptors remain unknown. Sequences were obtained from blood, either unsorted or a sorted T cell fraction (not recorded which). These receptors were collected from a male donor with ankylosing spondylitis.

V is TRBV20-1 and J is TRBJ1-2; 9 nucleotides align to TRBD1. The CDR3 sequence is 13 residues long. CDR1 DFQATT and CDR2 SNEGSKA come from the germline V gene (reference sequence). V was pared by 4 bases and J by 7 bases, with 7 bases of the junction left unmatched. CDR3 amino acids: CSANTGTGFGYTF. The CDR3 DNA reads TGCAGTGCTAACACCGGGACAGGGTTTGGCTACACCTTC.

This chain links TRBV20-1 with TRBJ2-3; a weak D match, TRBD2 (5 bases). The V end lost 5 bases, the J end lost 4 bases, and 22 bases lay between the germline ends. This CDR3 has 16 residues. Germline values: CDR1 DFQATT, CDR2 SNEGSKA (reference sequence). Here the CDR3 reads CSAEPRVGTGADTQYF. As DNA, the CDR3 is TGCAGTGCTGAACCACGGGTGGGCACCGGGGCAGATACGCAGTATTTT.

The CDR3 loop is CASSPRHPTGELFF. The DNA of the CDR3 is TGTGCCAGCAGCCCCCGGCATCCCACCGGGGAGCTGTTTTTT. The chain couples TRBV7-9 to TRBJ2-2; D uncertain. The CDR3 spans 14 residues. The germline gives CDR1 SEHNR, CDR2 FQNEAQ (reference sequence). With 5 bases removed from V and 4 bases from J, the gap between germline ends came to 11 bases.

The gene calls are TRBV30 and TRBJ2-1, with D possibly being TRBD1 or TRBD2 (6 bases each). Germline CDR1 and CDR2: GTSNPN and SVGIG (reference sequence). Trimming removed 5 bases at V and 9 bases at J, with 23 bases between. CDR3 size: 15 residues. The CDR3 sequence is CAWGQGQAVGGEQFF. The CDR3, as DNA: TGTGCCTGGGGCCAGGGACAAGCGGTGGGGGGTGAGCAGTTCTTC.

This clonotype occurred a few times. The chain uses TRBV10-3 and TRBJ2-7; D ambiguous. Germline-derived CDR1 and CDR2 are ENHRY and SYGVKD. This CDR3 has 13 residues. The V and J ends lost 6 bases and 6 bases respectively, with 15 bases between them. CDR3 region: CAIRPRVSGEQYF. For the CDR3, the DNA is TGTGCCATCAGGCCCAGAGTGAGTGGCGAGCAGTACTTC.

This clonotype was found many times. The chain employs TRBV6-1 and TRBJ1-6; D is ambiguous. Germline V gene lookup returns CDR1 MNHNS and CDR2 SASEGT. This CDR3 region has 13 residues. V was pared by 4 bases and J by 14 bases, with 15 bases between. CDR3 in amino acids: CASSVVSDGTLHF. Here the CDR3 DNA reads TGTGCCAGCAGTGTAGTATCTGACGGAACCCTCCACTTT.

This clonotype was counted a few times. The CDR3 spells CASKSSGTYEQYF. The CDR3 nucleotides read TGCGCCAGCAAAAGTAGCGGGACCTACGAGCAGTACTTC. The rearrangement uses TRBV5-1 and TRBJ2-7; the match to TRBD2 covers 8 bases. The CDR3 contains 13 residues. The junction had 4 bases not matched to a gene; V was cut back by 6 bases and J by 2 bases. Per the germline V gene, CDR1 is SGHRS and CDR2 is YFSETQ.

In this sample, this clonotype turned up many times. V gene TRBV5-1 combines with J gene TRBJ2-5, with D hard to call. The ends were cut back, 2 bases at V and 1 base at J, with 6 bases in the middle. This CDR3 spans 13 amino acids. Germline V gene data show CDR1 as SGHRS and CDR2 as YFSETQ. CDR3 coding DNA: TGCGCCAGCAGCTTCTCAGCCCAAGAGACCCAGTACTTC. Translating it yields CASSFSAQETQYF.

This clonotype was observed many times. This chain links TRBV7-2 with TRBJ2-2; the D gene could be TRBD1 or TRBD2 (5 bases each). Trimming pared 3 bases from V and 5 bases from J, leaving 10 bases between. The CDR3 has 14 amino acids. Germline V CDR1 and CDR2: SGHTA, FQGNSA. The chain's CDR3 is CASSLRGATGELFF. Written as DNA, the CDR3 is TGTGCCAGCAGCTTGAGGGGAGCGACCGGGGAGCTGTTTTTT.

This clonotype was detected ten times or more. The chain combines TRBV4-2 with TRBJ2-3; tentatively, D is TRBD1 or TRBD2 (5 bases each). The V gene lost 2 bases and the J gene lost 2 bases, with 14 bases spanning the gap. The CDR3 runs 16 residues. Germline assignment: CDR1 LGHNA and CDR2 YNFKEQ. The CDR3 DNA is TGTGCCAGCAGCCAACCGTTCGGGGCAGCCACAGATACGCAGTATTTT. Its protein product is CASSQPFGAATDTQYF.

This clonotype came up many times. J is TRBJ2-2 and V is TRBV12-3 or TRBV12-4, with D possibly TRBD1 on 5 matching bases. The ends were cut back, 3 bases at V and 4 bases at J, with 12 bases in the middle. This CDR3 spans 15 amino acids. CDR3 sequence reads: CASSFVTGATGELFF. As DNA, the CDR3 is TGTGCCAGCAGTTTTGTCACAGGAGCCACCGGGGAGCTGTTTTTT.

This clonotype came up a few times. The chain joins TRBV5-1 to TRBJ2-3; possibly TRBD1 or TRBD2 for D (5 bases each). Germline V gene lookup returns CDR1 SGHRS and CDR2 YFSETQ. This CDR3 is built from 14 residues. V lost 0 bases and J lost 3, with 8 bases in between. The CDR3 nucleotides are TGCGCCAGCAGCTTGGCCGAGGGGACAGATACGCAGTATTTT. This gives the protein CASSLAEGTDTQYF. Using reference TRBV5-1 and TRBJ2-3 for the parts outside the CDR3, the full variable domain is KAGVTQTPRYLIKTRGQQVTLSCSPISGHRSVSWYQQTPGQGLQFLFEYFSETQRNKGNFPGRFSGRQFSNSRSEMNVSTLELGDSALYLCASSLAEGTDTQYFGPGTRLTVL.

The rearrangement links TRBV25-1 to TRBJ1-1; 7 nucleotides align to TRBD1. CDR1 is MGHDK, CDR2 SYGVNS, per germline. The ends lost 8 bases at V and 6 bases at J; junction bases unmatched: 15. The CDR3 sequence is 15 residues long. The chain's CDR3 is CASSPTGVGIAEAFF. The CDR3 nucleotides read TGTGCCAGCTCCCCCACAGGGGTCGGAATCGCTGAAGCTTTCTTT. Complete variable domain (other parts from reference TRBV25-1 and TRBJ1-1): EADIYQTPRYLVIGTGKKITLECSQTMGHDKMYWYQQDPGMELHLIHYSYGVNSTEKGDLSSESTVSRIRTEHFPLTLESARPSHTSQYLCASSPTGVGIAEAFFGQGTRLTVV.